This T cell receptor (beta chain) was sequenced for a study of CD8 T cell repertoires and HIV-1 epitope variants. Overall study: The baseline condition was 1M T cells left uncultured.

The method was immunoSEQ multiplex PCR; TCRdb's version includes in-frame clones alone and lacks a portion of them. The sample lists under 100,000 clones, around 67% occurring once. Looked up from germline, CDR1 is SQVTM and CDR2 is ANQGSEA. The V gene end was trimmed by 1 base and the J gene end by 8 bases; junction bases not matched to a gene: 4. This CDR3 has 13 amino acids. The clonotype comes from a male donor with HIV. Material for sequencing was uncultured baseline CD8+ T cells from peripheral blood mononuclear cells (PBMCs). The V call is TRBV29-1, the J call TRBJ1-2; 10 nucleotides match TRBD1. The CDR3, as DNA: TGCAGCGTTGAAGGGGGACAGGGGTGGGGCTACACCTTC. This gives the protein CSVEGGQGWGYTF. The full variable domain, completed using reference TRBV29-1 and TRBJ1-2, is SAVISQKPSRDICQRGTSLTIQCQVDSQVTMMFWYRQQPGQSLTLIATANQGSEATYESGFVIDKFPISRPNLTFSTLTVSNMSPEDSSIYLCSVEGGQGWGYTFGSGTRLTVV.